This T cell receptor (beta chain) was sequenced during a study of early stage breast cancer tumors. Profiling relied on immunoSEQ multiplex PCR, and the TCRdb table lists in-frame clones only, not all of them. The sample includes about 31,000 clones, 60% to 80% of them seen just once. The CDR3 covers 15 residues. V shed 3 bases and J shed 5 bases, with 16 bases lying between them. Germline CDR1 GTSNPN, CDR2 SVGIG (reference sequence). The clonotype comes from a person in their thirties with breast cancer. Sequenced sample: breast tumor tissue. The chain employs TRBV30 and TRBJ1-4; TRBD1 might be the D (6 bases). This chain's CDR3 is CAWRETGAPNEKLFF. DNA for the CDR3: TGTGCCTGGAGGGAAACGGGGGCCCCCAATGAAAAACTGTTTTTT. The entire variable domain, with the rest obtained from reference TRBV30 and TRBJ1-4, is as follows: SQTIHQWPATLVQPVGSPLSLECTVEGTSNPNLYWYRQAAGRGLQLLFYSVGIGQISSEVPQNLSASRPQDRQFILSSKKLLLSDSGFYLCAWRETGAPNEKLFFGSGTQLSVL.